This T cell receptor beta chain was captured in a study of long-term antiretroviral therapy in people with HIV. The study, taken as a whole, reports: Blood dates from the mid-2000s to the late 2010s, possibly under older ART regimens.

On this clone itself: Antigen: not known.

V trimming: 6 bases; J trimming: 12 bases; junction bases outside the gene matches: 8. Germline assignment: CDR1 MNHEY and CDR2 SVGAGI. This CDR3 has 14 residues. Run at survey level, the immunoSEQ assay was version v3.0. The table came from immunoSEQ multiplex PCR; TCRdb's copy has only in-frame clones and leaves some out. The sample holds 24,000 or so clones, over 90% seen once. The cryopreserved samples used held 1-10 million PBMC prior to extraction of DNA. The clonotype comes from a middle-aged woman with HIV. The chain employs TRBV6-5 and TRBJ2-1, with 13 bases aligning to TRBD2. Material: unsorted PBMCs, obtained 7.6 years after starting antiretroviral therapy. DNA for the CDR3: TGTGCCAGCAGACCCACTAGCGGGGGGGCCGGGCAGTTCTTC. Translating it yields CASRPTSGGAGQFF.